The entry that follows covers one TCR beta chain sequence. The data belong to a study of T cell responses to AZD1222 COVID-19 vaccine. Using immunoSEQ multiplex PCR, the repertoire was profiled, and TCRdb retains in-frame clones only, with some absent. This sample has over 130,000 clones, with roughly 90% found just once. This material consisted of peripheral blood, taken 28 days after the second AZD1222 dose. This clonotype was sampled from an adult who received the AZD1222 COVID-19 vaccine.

For the CDR3, the DNA is TGCGCCAGCAGCATCAGGGACAGAGGTAGTGATGGCTACACCTTC. Amino acid sequence: CASSIRDRGSDGYTF. The V and J genes are TRBV4-1 and TRBJ1-2, with TRBD1 matching over 7 bases. Losses at the gene ends were 5 bases for V and 6 bases for J; bases not matched to a gene: 12. Germline values: CDR1 MGHRA, CDR2 YSYEKL. There are 15 residues in the CDR3.